The sequence of this T cell receptor beta chain was determined in a study of blood T cells in healthy people across ages. Study results and caveats: Measured against age, TCR beta diversity per million T cells decreased in a roughly linear manner.

In its sample, this clonotype was seen a few times. Its antigen is currently unknown. Then a second PCR, running roughly 6 to 11 cycles, was carried out with a sample-barcoded 5' primer and a J-beta primer mix. A template-switch adaptor with 12 random nucleotides tagged each cDNA molecule. TCRdb re-called the 5' RACE reads with MiXCR, one entry per CDR3 protein. The data show around 1.7 million distinct CDR3 sequences, 25% to 30% seen once. CDR1 and CDR2 (germline): LGHNA, YSLEER. The CDR3 runs 17 residues. With 0 bases removed from V and 1 base from J, the gap between germline ends came to 12 bases. The receptor was derived from a woman aged 25 to 39 in good health. The chain links TRBV4-3 to TRBJ2-2; D not certain. The sequencing input was blood. This CDR3 reads CASSQELGLRNTGELFF. The CDR3 DNA sequence: TGCGCCAGCAGCCAAGAATTAGGTCTACGGAACACCGGGGAGCTGTTTTTT.